Each of the 20 T cell receptor beta chains below was sequenced from the same sample in a study of T cell changes during pregnancy in multiple sclerosis. This table comes from immunoSEQ multiplex PCR, and its TCRdb copy is limited to in-frame clones, with some not included. Counted here are around 80,000 clones, about 96% occurring once; the ten biggest clones make up around 1%. The sample was peripheral blood, taken in the second trimester of pregnancy. These TCRs come from a female donor with multiple sclerosis, enrolled in a pregnancy study.

The genes are TRBV4-3 and TRBJ2-7, with D unresolved. CDR1 and CDR2 from the germline V gene are LGHNA and YSLEER. Trimming removed 3 bases at V and 7 bases at J, with 16 bases between. The CDR3 runs 14 residues. The CDR3 reads CASSQSGRGTEQYF. DNA of the CDR3: TGCGCCAGCAGCCAGTCGGGTAGAGGTACGGAGCAGTACTTC.

The chain combines TRBV14 with TRBJ2-7, with TRBD1 matching over 8 bases. Looked up from germline, CDR1 is SGHDN and CDR2 is FVKESK. This CDR3 comprises 14 residues. J gave up 3 bases and V 1 base, and 2 bases lay outside the gene matches. CDR3 region: CASSQGTGGYEQYF. CDR3 nucleotides: TGTGCCAGCAGCCAAGGCACAGGGGGCTACGAGCAGTACTTC.

The chain recombines TRBV7-8 with TRBJ2-1, with TRBD2 matching 7 bases. The CDR3 is made up of 15 amino acids. The germline V gene has CDR1 SGHVS and CDR2 FQNEAQ. V dropped 2 bases and J dropped 4; count of bases not matched to a gene: 5. The CDR3 DNA sequence: TGTGCCAGCAGCTTACTTTCGGGACTATACAATGAGCAGTTCTTC. The encoded protein is CASSLLSGLYNEQFF.

This chain uses TRBV19 with TRBJ2-6; 12 bases line up with TRBD2. Germline CDR1 LNHDA, CDR2 SQIVND (reference sequence). CDR3 length equals 16 residues. J was trimmed by 0 bases and V by 6 bases; bases with no gene match: 0. CDR3 region: CASRTSGSSGANVLTF. CDR3 bases: TGTGCCAGTAGGACTAGCGGGAGCTCTGGGGCCAACGTCCTGACTTTC. The full variable domain, with the rest looked up from reference TRBV19 and TRBJ2-6, is DGGITQSPKYLFRKEGQNVTLSCEQNLNHDAMYWYRQDPGQGLRLIYYSQIVNDFQKGDIAEGYSVSREKKESFPLTVTSAQKNPTAFYLCASRTSGSSGANVLTFGAGSRLTVL.

The V and J genes are TRBV5-5 and TRBJ2-1; TRBD2 matches at 14 bases. V was clipped by 4 bases and J by 7 bases; unmatched bases: 4. The V gene's germline CDR1 is SGHKS and CDR2 YYEKEE (reference sequence). The CDR3 has 15 amino acids. CDR3 nucleotide sequence: TGTGCCAGCAGCCAAGGACTAGCGGGAGGAAATGAGCAGTTCTTC. It yields the protein CASSQGLAGGNEQFF.

The chain uses TRBV5-6 and TRBJ2-1; D perhaps matches TRBD1 (5 bases). Germline lookup yields CDR1 SGHDT and CDR2 YYEEEE. Trimming stripped 0 bases from V and 9 bases from J, with 10 bases between. The CDR3 is made up of 13 amino acids. The CDR3, as DNA: TGTGCCAGCAGCTTGGGGGGCAAGGGTGAGCAGTTCTTC. It codes for CASSLGGKGEQFF.

Comments on this clone: Other nucleotide sequences in the sample specify the same CDR3. The rearrangement links TRBV18 to TRBJ1-5, with D possibly being TRBD1 (6 bases). The CDR3 loop spans 13 amino acids. Germline V gives CDR1 KGHSH, CDR2 LQKENI. V was shortened by 2 bases and J by 5 bases, with 7 bases between the two germline ends. The CDR3 here is CASSPSGDQPQHF. Written as DNA, the CDR3 is TGTGCCAGCTCACCATCAGGGGATCAGCCCCAGCATTTT.

This clone was counted a single time. The V call is TRBV19, the J call TRBJ2-3; 9 bases align to TRBD1. Germline V gene data show CDR1 as LNHDA and CDR2 as SQIVND (reference sequence). The CDR3 contains 16 residues. V lost 5 bases to trimming and J lost 0 bases; unmatched junction nucleotides: 6. DNA of the CDR3: TGTGCCAGTAGTTACAGGGGGCGTCCGAGCACAGATACGCAGTATTTT. It translates to CASSYRGRPSTDTQYF. The whole variable domain, filled in from reference TRBV19 and TRBJ2-3, reads DGGITQSPKYLFRKEGQNVTLSCEQNLNHDAMYWYRQDPGQGLRLIYYSQIVNDFQKGDIAEGYSVSREKKESFPLTVTSAQKNPTAFYLCASSYRGRPSTDTQYFGPGTRLTVL.

V and J are TRBV28 and TRBJ2-1; D remains unclear. The CDR3 sequence is 17 residues long. Germline CDR1 is MDHEN and CDR2 is SYDVKM. Trimming left V 7 bases short and J 8 bases short, with 27 bases between. This CDR3 is CASTSNLSVEDGYEQFF. The CDR3 bases are TGTGCCAGCACCTCAAACCTCAGCGTCGAGGATGGCTATGAGCAGTTCTTC.

About this clone: At one end, the junction sequence differs from germline, possibly due to a read error. The chain uses TRBV2 and TRBJ2-5; possible D gene TRBD2, 6 bases. CDR3 length equals 13 residues. The germline V gene encodes CDR1 SNHLY and CDR2 FYNNEI. The CDR3, as DNA: TGTGCTAGCACGCGGGATATAAAGGAGACCCAGTACTTC. Translating gives CASTRDIKETQYF.

The chain uses TRBV11-2 and TRBJ2-7; 8 bases align to TRBD2. CDR1 is SGHAT and CDR2 is FQNNGV in the germline V gene. The CDR3 spans 15 residues. The junction had 10 bases not matched to a gene; V was cut back by 3 bases and J by 6 bases. CDR3 DNA: TGTGCCAGCAGCTTGGCAGCGGGAGCTGGGCGCGAGCAGTACTTC. Its protein is CASSLAAGAGREQYF.

The J gene is TRBJ1-1, the V gene TRBV2, with 7 bases lining up with TRBD1. The CDR3 is 15 amino acids. Germline V CDR1 and CDR2: SNHLY, FYNNEI. The ends lost 5 bases at V and 4 bases at J; junction bases unmatched: 10. CDR3 bases: TGTGCCAGCAGTCCCCAAACGACAGGGAGCACTGAAGCTTTCTTT. Translating it yields CASSPQTTGSTEAFF. The entire variable domain, with the rest obtained from reference TRBV2 and TRBJ1-1, is as follows: EPEVTQTPSHQVTQMGQEVILRCVPISNHLYFYWYRQILGQKVEFLVSFYNNEISEKSEIFDDQFSVERPDGSNFTLKIRSTKLEDSAMYFCASSPQTTGSTEAFFGQGTRLTVV.

The CDR3 DNA reads TGTGCCTGGAGTGGAGGCGGGAGGCACGAGCAGTACTTC. It encodes CAWSGGGRHEQYF. V gene TRBV30 combines with J gene TRBJ2-7, with TRBD2 matching over 8 bases. CDR3 size: 13 residues. Germline V lookup: CDR1 GTSNPN, CDR2 SVGIG (reference sequence). V dropped 1 base and J dropped 5; count of bases not matched to a gene: 4.

V gene TRBV7-2 combines with J gene TRBJ2-7, with D hard to call. V shed 5 bases and J shed 2 bases, with 13 bases lying between them. The CDR3 consists of 14 residues. CDR1 SGHTA and CDR2 FQGNSA come from the germline V gene. The CDR3 nucleotides read TGTGCCAGCAGCCGAGGCCCGGAGACCTACGAGCAGTACTTC. This sequence encodes CASSRGPETYEQYF.

This chain uses TRBV19 with TRBJ2-1; 12 positions match TRBD2. The ends lost 3 bases at V and 9 bases at J; junction bases unmatched: 15. CDR1 is LNHDA and CDR2 is SQIVND in the germline V gene (reference sequence). The CDR3 extends over 18 amino acids. CDR3 DNA: TGTGCCAGTAGTATTTTGGCTAGCGGGAGGGGGTTGAGGGGTGAGCAGTTCTTC. Protein sequence: CASSILASGRGLRGEQFF.

This chain connects TRBV2 to TRBJ1-1, with D possibly being TRBD1 (6 bases). This CDR3 contains 18 residues. In germline, CDR1 is SNHLY, CDR2 FYNNEI. Trimming pared 7 bases from V and 0 bases from J, leaving 24 bases between. CDR3 sequence: CASTPRGGLVTVNTEAFF. DNA for the CDR3: TGTGCCAGCACCCCCCGGGGGGGCCTTGTTACCGTGAACACTGAAGCTTTCTTT.

The chain employs TRBV28 and TRBJ2-1, with TRBD1 identical over 9 bases. V lost 6 bases, J lost 10 bases, and 7 bases stayed unmatched. This CDR3 comprises 13 residues. CDR1 and CDR2 (germline): MDHEN, SYDVKM. The CDR3 loop is CASRLGQGIEQFF. The CDR3, as DNA: TGTGCCAGCAGGCTAGGACAGGGGATAGAGCAGTTCTTC.

The CDR3 DNA follows: TGTGCCAGCAGTTTGGCGAGGGCTCAGCCCCAGCATTTT. Residues: CASSLARAQPQHF. The J gene is TRBJ1-5, the V gene TRBV28; no reliable D call. The V and J ends lost 3 bases and 6 bases respectively, with 9 bases between them. The CDR3 spans 13 residues. Germline CDR1 reads MDHEN; CDR2 reads SYDVKM. Drawing the rest from reference TRBV28 and TRBJ1-5, the complete variable domain is DVKVTQSSRYLVKRTGEKVFLECVQDMDHENMFWYRQDPGLGLRLIYFSYDVKMKEKGDIPEGYSVSREKKERFSLILESASTNQTSMYLCASSLARAQPQHFGDGTRLSIL.

The chain recombines TRBV6-5 with TRBJ1-1; D is perhaps TRBD1 (5 bases). Trimming shortened V by 3 bases and J by 0 bases, and 14 bases separated the two germline ends. CDR3 size: 16 residues. Germline values: CDR1 MNHEY, CDR2 SVGAGI. CDR3 region: CASSYREGPMNTEAFF. CDR3 DNA sequence: TGTGCCAGCAGTTATAGGGAGGGACCCATGAACACTGAAGCTTTCTTT.

V usage is TRBV9 and J usage is TRBJ2-7; 10 bases are shared with TRBD2. The germline CDR1 and CDR2 sequences are SGDLS and YYNGEE. V was pared by 4 bases and J by 4 bases, with 11 bases of the junction left unmatched. The CDR3 consists of 16 residues. DNA for the CDR3: TGTGCCAGCAGCCCAGAGAGGAGCGGGAGGGCTTACGAGCAGTACTTC. It is translated as CASSPERSGRAYEQYF.